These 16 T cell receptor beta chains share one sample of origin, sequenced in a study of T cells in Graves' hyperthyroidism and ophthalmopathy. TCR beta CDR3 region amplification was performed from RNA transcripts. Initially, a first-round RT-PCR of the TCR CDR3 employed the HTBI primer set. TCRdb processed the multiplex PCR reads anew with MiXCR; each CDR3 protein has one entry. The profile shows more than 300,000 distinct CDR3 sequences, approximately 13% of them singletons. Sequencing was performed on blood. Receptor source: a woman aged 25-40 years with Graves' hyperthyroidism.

The CDR3 DNA sequence: TGTGCCAGCAGTTCCCGACAGTCCCCTGGGGCCAACGTCCTGACTTTC. Translated: CASSSRQSPGANVLTF. This chain uses TRBV6-9 with TRBJ2-6, with a possible D match to TRBD1 (5 bases). Germline V lookup: CDR1 MNHGY, CDR2 SVAAGI. The CDR3 is 16 amino acids. V lost 4 bases, J lost 2 bases, and 12 bases lay in between.

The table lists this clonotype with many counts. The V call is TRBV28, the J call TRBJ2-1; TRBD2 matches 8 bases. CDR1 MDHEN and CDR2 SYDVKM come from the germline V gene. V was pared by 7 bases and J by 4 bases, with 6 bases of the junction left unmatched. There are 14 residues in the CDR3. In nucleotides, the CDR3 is TGTGCCAGCACGGGGGGGACCTTTTACAATGAGCAGTTCTTC. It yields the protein CASTGGTFYNEQFF.

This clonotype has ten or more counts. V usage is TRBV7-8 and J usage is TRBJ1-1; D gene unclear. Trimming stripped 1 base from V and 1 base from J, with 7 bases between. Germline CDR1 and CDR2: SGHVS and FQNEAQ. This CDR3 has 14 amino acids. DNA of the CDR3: TGTGCCAGCAGCTTAGATCTCGGGAACACTGAAGCTTTCTTT. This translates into CASSLDLGNTEAFF.

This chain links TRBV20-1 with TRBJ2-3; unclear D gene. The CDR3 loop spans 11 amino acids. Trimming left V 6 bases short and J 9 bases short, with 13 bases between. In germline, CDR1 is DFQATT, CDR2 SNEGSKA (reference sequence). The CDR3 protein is CSAMVGETQYF. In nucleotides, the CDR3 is TGCAGTGCCATGGTTGGTGAGACGCAGTATTTT.

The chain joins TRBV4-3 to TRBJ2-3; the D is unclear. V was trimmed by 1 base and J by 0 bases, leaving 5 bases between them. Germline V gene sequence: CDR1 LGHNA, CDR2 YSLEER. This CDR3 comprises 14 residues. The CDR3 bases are TGCGCCAGCAGCCAAGTCAGTAGCACAGATACGCAGTATTTT. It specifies CASSQVSSTDTQYF.

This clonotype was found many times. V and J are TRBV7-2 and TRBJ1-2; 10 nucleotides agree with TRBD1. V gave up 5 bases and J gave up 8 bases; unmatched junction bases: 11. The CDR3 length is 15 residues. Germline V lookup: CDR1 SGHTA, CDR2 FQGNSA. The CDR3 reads CASSLSSGTGDGYTF. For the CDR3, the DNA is TGTGCCAGCAGCCTCTCTTCGGGGACAGGGGACGGCTACACCTTC. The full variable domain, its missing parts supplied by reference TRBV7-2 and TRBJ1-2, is GAGVSQSPSNKVTEKGKDVELRCDPISGHTALYWYRQSLGQGLEFLIYFQGNSAPDKSGLPSDRFSAERTGGSVSTLTIQRTQQEDSAVYLCASSLSSGTGDGYTFGSGTRLTVV.

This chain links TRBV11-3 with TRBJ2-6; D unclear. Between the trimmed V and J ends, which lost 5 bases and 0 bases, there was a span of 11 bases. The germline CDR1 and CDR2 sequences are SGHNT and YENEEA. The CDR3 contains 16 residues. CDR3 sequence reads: CASSVSDGSGANVLTF. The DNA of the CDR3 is TGTGCCAGCAGCGTAAGCGACGGCTCTGGGGCCAACGTCCTGACTTTC.

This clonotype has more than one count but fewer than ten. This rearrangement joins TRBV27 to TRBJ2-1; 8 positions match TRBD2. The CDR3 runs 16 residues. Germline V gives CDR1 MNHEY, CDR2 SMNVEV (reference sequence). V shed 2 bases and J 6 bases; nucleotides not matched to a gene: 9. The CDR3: CASSLRVGRGGNEQFF. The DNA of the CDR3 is TGTGCCAGCAGTTTACGCGTCGGGAGGGGCGGCAATGAGCAGTTCTTC.

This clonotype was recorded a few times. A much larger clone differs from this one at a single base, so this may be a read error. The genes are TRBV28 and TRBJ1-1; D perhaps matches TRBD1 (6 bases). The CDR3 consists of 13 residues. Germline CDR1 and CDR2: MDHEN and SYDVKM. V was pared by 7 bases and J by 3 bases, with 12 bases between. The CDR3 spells CASTGTKYTEAFF. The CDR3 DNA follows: TGTGCCAGCACCGGGACAAAGTACACTGAAGCTTTCTTT.

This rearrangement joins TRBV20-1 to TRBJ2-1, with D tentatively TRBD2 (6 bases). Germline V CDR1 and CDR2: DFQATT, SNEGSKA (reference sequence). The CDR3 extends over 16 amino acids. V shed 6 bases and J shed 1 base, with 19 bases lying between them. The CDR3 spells CSAAGRDLISYNEQFF. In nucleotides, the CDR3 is TGCAGTGCCGCGGGCAGGGACTTAATTTCCTACAATGAGCAGTTCTTC.

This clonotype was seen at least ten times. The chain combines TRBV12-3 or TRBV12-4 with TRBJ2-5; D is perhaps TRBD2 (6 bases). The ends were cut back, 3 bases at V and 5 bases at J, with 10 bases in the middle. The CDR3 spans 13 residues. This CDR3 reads CASSFTGAETQYF. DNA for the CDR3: TGTGCCAGCAGTTTTACGGGAGCCGAGACCCAGTACTTC.

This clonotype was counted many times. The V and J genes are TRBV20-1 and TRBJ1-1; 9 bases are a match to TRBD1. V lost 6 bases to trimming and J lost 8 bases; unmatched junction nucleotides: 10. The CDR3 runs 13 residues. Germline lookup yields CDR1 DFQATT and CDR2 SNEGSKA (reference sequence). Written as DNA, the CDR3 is TGCAGTGCGCATGATAACAGGGGGCAAGAAGCTTTCTTT. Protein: CSAHDNRGQEAFF.

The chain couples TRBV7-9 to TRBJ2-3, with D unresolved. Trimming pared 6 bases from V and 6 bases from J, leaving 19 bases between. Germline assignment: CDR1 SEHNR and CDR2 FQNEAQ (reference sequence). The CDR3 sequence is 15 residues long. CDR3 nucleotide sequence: TGTGCCAGCAGATCCGATGCGGCACCGGTGGATACGCAGTATTTT. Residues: CASRSDAAPVDTQYF.

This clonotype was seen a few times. CDR3 in amino acids: CAWSGLDTQYF. The CDR3 DNA reads as TGTGCCTGGAGTGGACTAGATACGCAGTATTTT. The chain couples TRBV30 to TRBJ2-3, with D hard to call. Germline V gene lookup returns CDR1 GTSNPN and CDR2 SVGIG (reference sequence). Trimming left V 1 base short and J 5 bases short, with 4 bases between. The CDR3 is made up of 11 amino acids.

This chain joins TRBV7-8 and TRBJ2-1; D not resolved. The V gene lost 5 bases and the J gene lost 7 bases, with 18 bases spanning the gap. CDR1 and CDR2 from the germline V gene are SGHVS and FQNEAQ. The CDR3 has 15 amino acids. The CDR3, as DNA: TGTGCCAGCAGCCCAGCTTACCGCAAGGGAAATGAGCAGTTCTTC. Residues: CASSPAYRKGNEQFF.

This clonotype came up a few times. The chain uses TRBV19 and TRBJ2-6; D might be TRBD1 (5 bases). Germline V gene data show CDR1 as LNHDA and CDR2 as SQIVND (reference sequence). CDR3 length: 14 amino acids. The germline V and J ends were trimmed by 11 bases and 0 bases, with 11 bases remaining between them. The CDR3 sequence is CASRRGSGANVLTF. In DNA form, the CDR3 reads TGTGCCTCCCGAAGGGGCTCTGGGGCCAACGTCCTGACTTTC.